The rows below give T cell receptor beta chains drawn from one sample of a study of neurological immune-mediated disorders. Using its own MiXCR run on the 5' RACE reads, TCRdb lists one record per CDR3 protein. The sample comprises about 60,000 distinct CDR3 sequences, 3.5% to 4.5% of which are singletons, and roughly 2.3% rests with the top ten. The sequenced material came from PBMCs. Receptors were obtained from a woman in her fifties or sixties with multiple sclerosis. CDR3s include the opening cysteine and the closing phenylalanine or tryptophan. The order of the fields is clone size, V gene, D gene, J gene, CDR3 protein, CDR3 DNA. The D gene is left open where the match is weak. Some rows mark clone size as missing; the rest say once, few, many or name a class of expanded clone.

abundance: many
v_gene: TRBV5-1
d_gene: .
j_gene: TRBJ1-1
CDR3aa: CASSLGVYTEAFF
CDR3nt: TGCGCCAGCAGCTTGGGAGTGTACACTGAAGCTTTCTTT

abundance: many
v_gene: TRBV14
d_gene: .
j_gene: TRBJ2-7
CDR3aa: CASSQDSAYEQYF
CDR3nt: TGTGCCAGCAGCCAAGATTCCGCCTACGAGCAGTACTTC

abundance: many
v_gene: TRBV6-5
d_gene: .
j_gene: TRBJ2-5
CDR3aa: CASSYSGEWETQYF
CDR3nt: TGTGCCAGCAGTTACTCAGGGGAGTGGGAGACCCAGTACTTC

abundance: many
v_gene: TRBV5-5
d_gene: .
j_gene: TRBJ2-1
CDR3aa: CASSLSQSSYNEQFF
CDR3nt: TGTGCCAGCAGCTTGAGTCAGAGCTCCTACAATGAGCAGTTCTTC

abundance: many
v_gene: TRBV20-1
d_gene: .
j_gene: TRBJ1-2
CDR3aa: CSANNGPGYTF
CDR3nt: TGCAGTGCTAATAACGGGCCAGGCTACACCTTC

abundance: many
v_gene: TRBV19
d_gene: .
j_gene: TRBJ1-2
CDR3aa: CASTQGGWDGYTF
CDR3nt: TGTGCCAGTACCCAGGGCGGATGGGATGGCTACACCTTC

abundance: many
v_gene: TRBV10-3
d_gene: .
j_gene: TRBJ1-5
CDR3aa: CAISESPDTQPQHF
CDR3nt: TGTGCCATCAGTGAGTCACCAGACACTCAGCCCCAGCATTTT

abundance: medium-sized
v_gene: TRBV15
d_gene: .
j_gene: TRBJ2-2
CDR3aa: CATSRRGGNTGELFF
CDR3nt: TGTGCCACCAGCAGAAGGGGGGGAAACACCGGGGAGCTGTTTTTT

abundance: many
v_gene: TRBV7-8
d_gene: .
j_gene: TRBJ2-4
CDR3aa: CASSLAGTALKNIQYF
CDR3nt: TGTGCCAGCAGCTTAGCGGGTACGGCCCTAAAAAACATTCAGTACTTC

abundance: many
v_gene: TRBV20-1
d_gene: .
j_gene: TRBJ1-5
CDR3aa: CSANPGGPNQPQNF
CDR3nt: TGCAGTGCTAACCCGGGCGGCCCAAATCAGCCCCAGAATTTT

abundance: few
v_gene: TRBV3-1
d_gene: TRBD1
j_gene: TRBJ1-5
CDR3aa: CVSSPGTGAQPQHF
CDR3nt: TGTGTCAGCAGCCCCGGGACAGGGGCGCAGCCCCAGCATTTT

abundance: many
v_gene: TRBV6-5
d_gene: TRBD2
j_gene: TRBJ2-7
CDR3aa: CASSYSPAGGAYEQYF
CDR3nt: TGTGCCAGCAGTTACTCCCCGGCGGGAGGTGCCTACGAGCAGTACTTC

abundance: many
v_gene: TRBV5-1
d_gene: TRBD1
j_gene: TRBJ2-5
CDR3aa: CASSLVQGAGETQYF
CDR3nt: TGCGCCAGCAGCTTGGTACAGGGGGCAGGGGAGACCCAGTACTTC

abundance: many
v_gene: TRBV5-1
d_gene: .
j_gene: TRBJ2-1
CDR3aa: CASSSGSRMNEQFF
CDR3nt: TGCGCCAGCAGCAGCGGTTCGAGAATGAATGAGCAGTTCTTC

abundance: many
v_gene: TRBV5-5
d_gene: .
j_gene: TRBJ1-2
CDR3aa: CASSWDDGTLYGYTF
CDR3nt: TGTGCCAGCAGCTGGGACGACGGGACTCTCTATGGCTACACCTTC

abundance: many
v_gene: TRBV29-1
d_gene: TRBD2
j_gene: TRBJ2-4
CDR3aa: CSVAVPDSGKAKNIQYF
CDR3nt: TGCAGCGTTGCGGTTCCCGATAGCGGGAAAGCCAAAAACATTCAGTACTTC

abundance: many
v_gene: TRBV5-1
d_gene: .
j_gene: TRBJ1-1
CDR3aa: CASSVLGGVGTEAFF
CDR3nt: TGCGCCAGCAGCGTTCTTGGGGGGGTTGGCACTGAAGCTTTCTTT

abundance: few
v_gene: TRBV4-2
d_gene: .
j_gene: TRBJ2-6
CDR3aa: CASSQGEQGVGGANVLTF
CDR3nt: TGTGCCAGCAGCCAAGGAGAACAGGGAGTTGGTGGGGCCAACGTCCTGACTTTC

abundance: many
v_gene: TRBV3-1
d_gene: .
j_gene: TRBJ1-3
CDR3aa: CASKWNGPALNPGNTIYF
CDR3nt: TGTGCCAGCAAATGGAATGGACCGGCCCTCAATCCTGGAAACACCATATATTTT

abundance: .
v_gene: TRBV20-1
d_gene: .
j_gene: TRBJ2-5
CDR3aa: CSARDTGLGQETQYF
CDR3nt: TGCAGTGCTAGAGATACAGGGTTGGGGCAAGAGACCCAGTACTTC

abundance: .
v_gene: TRBV20-1
d_gene: .
j_gene: TRBJ1-5
CDR3aa: CSARDGAALYNQPQHF
CDR3nt: TGCAGTGCTAGAGATGGGGCAGCTCTTTACAATCAGCCCCAGCATTTT

abundance: many
v_gene: TRBV24-1
d_gene: .
j_gene: TRBJ1-5
CDR3aa: CATSDFPDSKGNQPQHF
CDR3nt: TGTGCCACCAGTGATTTCCCCGACAGTAAGGGCAATCAGCCCCAGCATTTT

abundance: .
v_gene: TRBV14
d_gene: .
j_gene: TRBJ2-7
CDR3aa: CASSQPSSYEQYF
CDR3nt: TGTGCCAGCAGCCAGCCCAGCTCCTACGAGCAGTACTTC

abundance: many
v_gene: TRBV6-2/TRBV6-3
d_gene: TRBD2
j_gene: TRBJ2-7
CDR3aa: CASSHGLAGGPMTYEQYF
CDR3nt: TGTGCCAGCAGTCACGGACTAGCGGGAGGGCCGATGACCTACGAGCAGTACTTC

abundance: many
v_gene: TRBV10-3
d_gene: TRBD2
j_gene: TRBJ2-2
CDR3aa: CAIPHFERGNTGELFF
CDR3nt: TGTGCCATCCCTCATTTCGAGCGGGGGAACACCGGGGAGCTGTTTTTT

abundance: many
v_gene: TRBV7-8
d_gene: .
j_gene: TRBJ1-5
CDR3aa: CASSGDLSGQPQHF
CDR3nt: TGTGCCAGCAGCGGGGACTTGTCGGGTCAGCCCCAGCATTTT

abundance: .
v_gene: TRBV28
d_gene: .
j_gene: TRBJ1-5
CDR3aa: CASSLGHPGNQPQHF
CDR3nt: TGTGCCAGCAGTCTTGGACATCCAGGCAATCAGCCCCAGCATTTT

abundance: many
v_gene: TRBV5-1
d_gene: .
j_gene: TRBJ2-2
CDR3aa: CASSLSFSAGELFF
CDR3nt: TGCGCCAGCAGCTTGTCTTTCAGCGCCGGGGAGCTGTTTTTT

abundance: many
v_gene: TRBV12-3/TRBV12-4
d_gene: .
j_gene: TRBJ2-2
CDR3aa: CASSLRSAGSNTGELFF
CDR3nt: TGTGCCAGCAGCCTCCGGTCGGCGGGTTCGAACACCGGGGAGCTGTTTTTT

abundance: medium-sized
v_gene: TRBV5-1
d_gene: TRBD1
j_gene: TRBJ1-5
CDR3aa: CASSTGTGDQPQHF
CDR3nt: TGCGCCAGCAGCACCGGGACAGGGGATCAGCCCCAGCATTTT

abundance: many
v_gene: TRBV20-1
d_gene: .
j_gene: TRBJ2-2
CDR3aa: CSARRTRNTGELFF
CDR3nt: TGCAGTGCTAGAAGGACAAGGAACACCGGGGAGCTGTTTTTT